The sequence of this TCR beta chain was determined in a study of T cells in Graves' hyperthyroidism and ophthalmopathy. RNA transcripts were the template for amplifying TCR beta CDR3 regions. RT-PCR in the first round (using the HTBI primer set) targeted the TCR CDR3. TCRdb independently ran MiXCR on the multiplex PCR reads; one entry per CDR3 protein. The sample includes more than 600,000 distinct CDR3 sequences, 15% to 20% of them seen just once. This clonotype was found many times. Trimming pared 11 bases from V and 1 base from J, leaving 11 bases between. Germline V gives CDR1 SNHLY, CDR2 FYNNEI. The CDR3 totals 13 residues.

The chain couples TRBV2 to TRBJ2-2; D could derive from TRBD1 or TRBD2 (5 bases each). This sequence originates from a man between 18 and 29 years old with Graves' hyperthyroidism. The sequenced sample was blood. In DNA form, the CDR3 reads TGTGCCGGCGGAGGACAGAACACCGGGGAGCTGTTTTTT. As protein: CAGGGQNTGELFF.